A single sample gave rise to the 24 T cell receptor beta chains below, sequenced in a study of blood T cell repertoires in COVID-19. Profiling relied on immunoSEQ multiplex PCR, and the TCRdb table lists in-frame clones only, not all of them. The sample consists of approximately 200,000 clones, around 85% of them appearing once. Source material: peripheral blood. The receptor source for this set is a human donor with active or convalescent COVID-19. The donor label of this sample is uncertain.

V gene TRBV28 combines with J gene TRBJ1-1; the match to TRBD1 covers 11 bases. The germline V gene encodes CDR1 MDHEN and CDR2 SYDVKM. After removal of 4 bases from V and 5 bases from J, the junction contained 6 bases not matched to a gene. There are 15 residues in the CDR3. This CDR3 is CASSWGQGESTEAFF. In DNA form, the CDR3 reads TGTGCCAGCAGTTGGGGACAGGGGGAGAGTACTGAAGCTTTCTTT. Complete variable domain (other parts from reference TRBV28 and TRBJ1-1): DVKVTQSSRYLVKRTGEKVFLECVQDMDHENMFWYRQDPGLGLRLIYFSYDVKMKEKGDIPEGYSVSREKKERFSLILESASTNQTSMYLCASSWGQGESTEAFFGQGTRLTVV.

This clone is a singleton in its sample. Here the CDR3 reads CASRVAGQGAYEQYF. CDR3 DNA sequence: TGTGCCAGCAGAGTGGCGGGACAGGGGGCCTACGAGCAGTACTTC. This rearrangement joins TRBV28 to TRBJ2-7, with 11 bases identical to TRBD1. The junction had 6 bases not matched to a gene; V was cut back by 6 bases and J by 2 bases. This CDR3 region has 15 residues. Per germline, CDR1 MDHEN and CDR2 SYDVKM.

This rearrangement joins TRBV7-3 to TRBJ1-6; 7 positions match TRBD1. The CDR3 runs to 14 residues. Looked up from germline, CDR1 is SGHTA and CDR2 is FQGTGA. After removal of 3 bases from V and 6 bases from J, the junction contained 2 bases not matched to a gene. The CDR3 protein is CASSFGTANSPLHF. DNA for the CDR3: TGTGCCAGCAGCTTCGGGACAGCTAATTCACCCCTCCACTTT.

V gene TRBV11-2 combines with J gene TRBJ2-2; D perhaps matches TRBD1 (5 bases). CDR3 length: 16 residues. Germline V gene data show CDR1 as SGHAT and CDR2 as FQNNGV. The V end lost 5 bases, the J end lost 0 bases, and 13 bases lay between the germline ends. CDR3 coding DNA: TGTGCCAGCAGCCCGCCAGGGTTCGCGAACACCGGGGAGCTGTTTTTT. Translation: CASSPPGFANTGELFF.

The genes are TRBV2 and TRBJ1-1, with a tentative D call TRBD1 (6 bases). The CDR3 totals 15 residues. The ends were cut back, 6 bases at V and 4 bases at J, with 18 bases in the middle. CDR1 is SNHLY, CDR2 FYNNEI, per germline. CDR3 nucleotide sequence: TGTGCCAGCAGAGGCTTGAGGGGGGGGAGCACTGAAGCTTTCTTT. It is translated as CASRGLRGGSTEAFF.

V gene TRBV7-3 combines with J gene TRBJ1-2; tentatively, D is TRBD1 (5 bases). The CDR3 consists of 13 residues. Trimming cost V 5 bases and J 2 bases, with 9 bases left between them. The germline gives CDR1 SGHTA, CDR2 FQGTGA. CDR3 residues: CASSRGGNYGYTF. CDR3 bases: TGTGCCAGCAGCCGGGGGGGAAACTATGGCTACACCTTC.

This clone was seen at least ten times. The rearrangement links TRBV28 to TRBJ1-2, with 7 positions matching TRBD1. Germline V gives CDR1 MDHEN, CDR2 SYDVKM. This CDR3 contains 14 residues. V was clipped by 6 bases and J by 3 bases; unmatched bases: 7. CDR3 region: CASRPTTGDYGYTF. In nucleotides, the CDR3 is TGTGCCAGCAGACCTACTACAGGGGACTATGGCTACACCTTC.

The count of this clone is one. The chain uses TRBV5-6 and TRBJ2-1; 10 nucleotides align to TRBD2. The CDR3 is 15 amino acids. Trimming cost V 3 bases and J 4 bases; bases outside gene matches: 4. Germline lookup yields CDR1 SGHDT and CDR2 YYEEEE. The CDR3: CASSYTSGIYNEQFF. The CDR3 region has the DNA TGTGCCAGCAGCTATACTAGCGGGATTTACAATGAGCAGTTCTTC.

The V call is TRBV4-1, the J call TRBJ2-3; TRBD2 aligns across 13 bases. Germline values: CDR1 MGHRA, CDR2 YSYEKL. The V segment lost 0 bases and the J segment 4 bases; nucleotides outside the gene matches: 7. The CDR3 is 18 residues long. In DNA form, the CDR3 reads TGCGCCAGCAGCCAAGATCAGACTAGCGGGAGGACGGCAGATACGCAGTATTTT. Its translation is CASSQDQTSGRTADTQYF.

The J gene is TRBJ2-1, the V gene TRBV7-9, with TRBD2 matching 7 bases. Germline V gives CDR1 SEHNR, CDR2 FQNEAQ (reference sequence). The CDR3 extends over 14 amino acids. V lost 6 bases to trimming and J lost 7 bases; unmatched junction nucleotides: 9. The CDR3 spells CASSWGAGRNEQFF. CDR3 in DNA: TGTGCCAGCAGTTGGGGCGCCGGGAGGAATGAGCAGTTCTTC. Combining the CDR3 with reference TRBV7-9 and TRBJ2-1 gives the whole variable domain DTGVSQNPRHKITKRGQNVTFRCDPISEHNRLYWYRQTLGQGPEFLTYFQNEAQLEKSRLLSDRFSAERPKGSFSTLEIQRTEQGDSAMYLCASSWGAGRNEQFFGPGTRLTVL.

This sequence joins TRBV3-1 (or the pseudogene TRBV3-2) and TRBJ2-5; TRBD2 matches at 14 bases. Germline V gives CDR1 LGHDT, CDR2 YNNKEL (reference sequence). J lost 4 bases, V lost 0 bases, and 16 bases had no gene match. This CDR3 has 21 amino acids. The CDR3 DNA follows: TGTGCCAGCAGCCAAGATGGGGGACTAGCGGGGGTTCCGGCCACCGGAGAGACCCAGTACTTC. Encoded protein: CASSQDGGLAGVPATGETQYF.

The chain has TRBV4-2 and TRBJ2-2; D may be TRBD2 (6 bases). From germline, CDR1 is LGHNA and CDR2 YNFKEQ. The length of the CDR3 is 15 residues. The V end lost 0 bases, the J end lost 4 bases, and 9 bases lay between the germline ends. CDR3 in DNA: TGTGCCAGCAGCCAAGAGGTCGGGAGCACCGGGGAGCTGTTTTTT. It translates to CASSQEVGSTGELFF.

This chain links TRBV7-9 with TRBJ2-7; a possible D gene is TRBD2 (5 bases). CDR1 SEHNR and CDR2 FQNEAQ come from the germline V gene (reference sequence). Trimming took off 0 bases at V and 2 bases at J, with 11 bases between the two ends. The CDR3 is 15 amino acids. CDR3 DNA sequence: TGTGCCAGCAGCTTAGCTTCGGGATTCCCCTACGAGCAGTACTTC. It specifies CASSLASGFPYEQYF.

In this sample, this clone turned up once. V is TRBV4-3 and J is TRBJ1-2, with TRBD1 matching over 9 bases. V lost 4 bases and J lost 8; bases outside the gene matches: 11. CDR3 length: 15 residues. The germline V gene has CDR1 LGHNA and CDR2 YSLEER. The CDR3 region is CASSPRFRDRVGYTF. The CDR3 DNA sequence: TGCGCCAGCAGCCCCCGTTTTCGGGACAGGGTCGGCTACACCTTC.

This clone was observed a few times. The rearrangement links TRBV18 to TRBJ2-7; D uncertain. Germline assignment: CDR1 KGHSH and CDR2 LQKENI. This CDR3 has 12 residues. With 1 base removed from V and 4 bases from J, the gap between germline ends came to 5 bases. CDR3 amino acids: CASSPLTYEQYF. The CDR3 nucleotides read TGTGCCAGCTCACCACTCACTTACGAGCAGTACTTC.

The chain employs TRBV9 and TRBJ2-1, with D maybe TRBD1 (6 bases). Trimming took 1 base from V and 4 from J, leaving 15 bases between them. The CDR3 is 16 residues long. Germline values: CDR1 SGDLS, CDR2 YYNGEE. The CDR3 region has the DNA TGTGCCAGCAGCGTATCCTCAGGGGTAGGTTACAATGAGCAGTTCTTC. Amino acid sequence: CASSVSSGVGYNEQFF.

The rearrangement links TRBV2 to TRBJ1-4, with unresolved D. Germline CDR1 reads SNHLY; CDR2 reads FYNNEI. The CDR3 extends over 15 amino acids. Trimming cost V 5 bases and J 1 base, with 11 bases left between them. CDR3 loop: CASSLLLRTNEKLFF. As DNA, the CDR3 is TGTGCCAGCAGTCTACTGCTCCGAACTAATGAAAAACTGTTTTTT. Using reference TRBV2 and TRBJ1-4 for the parts outside the CDR3, the full variable domain is EPEVTQTPSHQVTQMGQEVILRCVPISNHLYFYWYRQILGQKVEFLVSFYNNEISEKSEIFDDQFSVERPDGSNFTLKIRSTKLEDSAMYFCASSLLLRTNEKLFFGSGTQLSVL.

The chain is built from TRBV25-1 and TRBJ1-1; 8 bases fit TRBD1. This CDR3 is built from 14 residues. Germline-derived CDR1 and CDR2 are MGHDK and SYGVNS. V shed 8 bases and J 3 bases; nucleotides not matched to a gene: 8. The CDR3 loop reads CASGTQGAHTEAFF. Here the CDR3 DNA reads TGTGCCAGCGGCACTCAGGGGGCCCACACTGAAGCTTTCTTT.

The rearrangement joins TRBV6-5 to TRBJ2-7; tentative D call: TRBD2 (6 bases). Trimming left V 5 bases short and J 5 bases short, with 16 bases between. Germline CDR1 MNHEY, CDR2 SVGAGI. This CDR3 is 14 amino acids long. The CDR3 is CASSLYTGGNEQYF. In nucleotides, the CDR3 is TGTGCCAGCAGTCTATATACCGGAGGGAACGAGCAGTACTTC.

This clone has only a few counts. This chain joins TRBV29-1 and TRBJ2-5; maybe TRBD1 (8 bases). Per the germline V gene, CDR1 is SQVTM and CDR2 is ANQGSEA. The CDR3 is 12 amino acids. The ends were cut back, 7 bases at V and 3 bases at J, with 12 bases in the middle. CDR3 bases: TGCAGCGAAACAGGGGGGGAAGAGACCCAGTACTTC. Amino acids: CSETGGEETQYF.

V gene TRBV14 combines with J gene TRBJ2-5; TRBD1 matches 7 bases. The trim removed 3 bases at V and 2 bases at J, leaving 9 bases unmatched. Germline CDR1 reads SGHDN; CDR2 reads FVKESK. The CDR3 has 16 amino acids. The CDR3 coding sequence is TGTGCCAGCAGCCATAACGCAGGGGGTTCACAAGAGACCCAGTACTTC. This sequence encodes CASSHNAGGSQETQYF.

The chain is built from TRBV11-2 and TRBJ1-1; TRBD1 matches 7 bases. The CDR3 sequence is 15 residues long. Germline V gene sequence: CDR1 SGHAT, CDR2 FQNNGV. V lost 2 bases to trimming and J lost 8 bases; unmatched junction nucleotides: 11. The CDR3 reads CASSLNYIGQVEAFF. As DNA, the CDR3 is TGTGCCAGCAGCTTAAATTACATTGGACAGGTCGAAGCTTTCTTT.

The V call is TRBV4-3, the J call TRBJ1-1; D not resolved. Between the trimmed V and J ends, which lost 3 bases and 1 base, there was a span of 12 bases. CDR3 length equals 15 residues. Germline V gives CDR1 LGHNA, CDR2 YSLEER. The CDR3 protein is CASSQGVTENTEAFF. The CDR3 DNA is TGCGCCAGCAGCCAGGGCGTTACAGAGAACACTGAAGCTTTCTTT.

The rearrangement uses TRBV9 and TRBJ2-7; D is possibly TRBD2 (6 bases). V was cut by 5 bases and J by 3 bases, with 15 bases left in between. CDR3 length: 14 residues. CDR1 is SGDLS and CDR2 is YYNGEE in the germline V gene. CDR3 bases: TGTGCCAGCAGTTCCAGTGGGGACTTCTACGAGCAGTACTTC. Encoded protein: CASSSSGDFYEQYF.